This TCR beta chain derives from a study of T cell responses to AZD1222 COVID-19 vaccine. Study-wide findings and caveats: Only 5 or 6 individuals given AZD1222 were seropositive at baseline. Clonal diversity was possibly underestimated; the donors were predominantly white British and more often female.

The repertoire was sequenced with immunoSEQ multiplex PCR; TCRdb's copy has only in-frame clones and lacks some. The sample holds 75,000 to 95,000 clones, 90% seen once. For this clone: Its target is not known.

The CDR3 is made up of 14 amino acids. Germline V gene lookup returns CDR1 MNHEY and CDR2 SVGAGI. J was trimmed by 5 bases and V by 5 bases; bases with no gene match: 2. This TCR came from an adult in good health. Here the sequenced sample was peripheral blood, taken on day 0 of AZD1222 vaccination. The chain links TRBV6-5 to TRBJ2-7, with 14 bases lining up with TRBD2. DNA for the CDR3: TGTGCCAGCAGTAGGGGACTAGCGGGAGACGAGCAGTACTTC. Its protein is CASSRGLAGDEQYF.